This T cell receptor (beta chain) was captured by sequencing in a study of blood T cells in healthy people across ages. This CDR3 is 18 amino acids long. Per the germline V gene, CDR1 is ENHRY and CDR2 is SYGVKD. V lost 4 bases and J lost 5; bases outside the gene matches: 8. A J-beta primer mix and a sample-barcoded 5' primer were used in a second PCR of roughly 6 to 11 cycles. TCRdb reprocessed the 5' RACE reads via MiXCR and lists one record per CDR3 protein. The sample lists over a million distinct CDR3 sequences, approximately 38% occurring once. The rearrangement joins TRBV10-3 to TRBJ2-2; 15 bases agree with TRBD2. Sequenced input: blood. This TCR was sampled from a woman between 18 and 30 years old in good health. This chain's CDR3 is CAISGTSGRAGSTGELFF. DNA of the CDR3: TGTGCCATCAGTGGGACTAGCGGGAGGGCCGGAAGTACCGGGGAGCTGTTTTTT.